These 25 T cell receptor beta chains were all obtained from the same sample, sequenced in a study of CD8+CD57+ T cells in acquired aplastic anemia. Genomic DNA templated the TCR beta VDJ and CDR3 profiling. TCRdb fed the reads into MiXCR, producing one record per CDR3 protein. This table holds hundreds of thousands of distinct CDR3 sequences, around 60% found once. Sequences were obtained from sorted CD4+, CD8+, or CD8+CD57+ T cells (not recorded which) from PBMCs. These receptors all come from a human donor with severe aplastic anemia or a healthy control (not recorded which).

This chain connects TRBV7-2 to TRBJ2-5; 16 bases match TRBD2. The CDR3 has 18 residues. With V trimmed by 7 bases and J by 4 bases, 12 bases remained unmatched. CDR1 SGHTA and CDR2 FQGNSA come from the germline V gene. For the CDR3, the DNA is TGTGCCAGCACCCTCCCGGGACTAGCGGGGGGGCCAGGAGAGACCCAGTACTTC. It specifies CASTLPGLAGGPGETQYF.

This clonotype was counted ten times or more. The V gene is TRBV5-1, the J gene TRBJ2-3; D is unclear. The CDR3 spans 16 residues. Trimming shortened V by 2 bases and J by 0 bases, and 13 bases separated the two germline ends. Germline values: CDR1 SGHRS, CDR2 YFSETQ. The CDR3 DNA is TGCGCCAGCAGCTTCCACAGACCACTTAGCACAGATACGCAGTATTTT. Translation gives CASSFHRPLSTDTQYF.

A word on this clonotype: A much bigger clone sits one base away, suggesting this may be a read error. The chain joins TRBV6-5 to TRBJ1-3, with D unresolved. The length of the CDR3 is 16 residues. Germline V CDR1 and CDR2: MNHEY, SVGAGI. The CDR3 nucleotides read TGTGCCAGCAGTTACTCGATAGGACCCTCTGGAAACACCATATGTTTT. It yields the protein CASSYSIGPSGNTICF.

CDR3 protein: CASRYTGGAGSEQYF. The CDR3 DNA reads as TGTGCCAGCAGGTATACAGGGGGCGCGGGGTCCGAGCAGTACTTC. The J gene is TRBJ2-7, the V gene TRBV5-8; 9 nucleotides agree with TRBD1. V lost 5 bases, J lost 6 bases, and 12 bases stayed unmatched. The length of the CDR3 is 15 residues. Germline loops: CDR1 SGHTS, CDR2 YDEGEE.

The V call is TRBV5-4, the J call TRBJ2-7; TRBD2 is a possible D gene (5 bases). The germline CDR1 and CDR2 sequences are SGHNT and YYREEE (reference sequence). The CDR3 sequence is 15 residues long. The V end lost 2 bases, the J end lost 0 bases, and 12 bases lay between the germline ends. CDR3 bases: TGTGCCAGCAGCTTCCCCACGGGAACCTCCTACGAGCAGTACTTC. Its protein is CASSFPTGTSYEQYF.

This chain uses TRBV5-1 with TRBJ2-3; 10 bases are a match to TRBD2. The CDR3 spans 15 residues. With V trimmed by 4 bases and J by 6 bases, 8 bases remained unmatched. Germline assignment: CDR1 SGHRS and CDR2 YFSETQ. The CDR3 here is CASSPQAGGRDTQYF. For the CDR3, the DNA is TGCGCCAGCAGCCCCCAAGCGGGAGGGAGGGATACGCAGTATTTT.

The gene calls are TRBV10-3 and TRBJ1-6; D might be TRBD1 (5 bases). Germline V gene sequence: CDR1 ENHRY, CDR2 SYGVKD. The V gene lost 7 bases and the J gene lost 8 bases, with 12 bases spanning the gap. The CDR3 is made up of 13 amino acids. Here the CDR3 DNA reads TGTGCCATCAATATTGACAGAGATTCACCCCTCCACTTT. Its protein product is CAINIDRDSPLHF.

This clonotype has just a few counts. The J gene is TRBJ2-5, the V gene TRBV5-1, with 8 bases identical to TRBD2. Germline V gives CDR1 SGHRS, CDR2 YFSETQ. This CDR3 has 15 residues. Germline trimming cut 4 bases from V and 1 base from J; bases unmatched to any gene: 6. CDR3 loop: CASSPMGLGQETQYF. The CDR3 bases are TGCGCCAGCAGCCCCATGGGACTAGGCCAAGAGACCCAGTACTTC.

This clonotype was counted a single time. The CDR3 does not close with the conserved phenylalanine or tryptophan, likely indicating a read error. The chain links TRBV7-2 to TRBJ1-1; 7 nucleotides match TRBD1. V gave up 3 bases and J gave up 4 bases; unmatched junction bases: 5. This CDR3 comprises 14 residues. Germline V CDR1 and CDR2: SGHTA, FQGNSA. The CDR3 spells CASSLGGGGTEAFI. Written as DNA, the CDR3 is TGTGCCAGCAGCTTGGGAGGGGGCGGCACTGAAGCTTTCATT.

V gene TRBV20-1 combines with J gene TRBJ2-5, with TRBD1 matching 7 bases. V lost 7 bases to trimming and J lost 6 bases; unmatched junction nucleotides: 8. The germline V gene encodes CDR1 DFQATT and CDR2 SNEGSKA (reference sequence). The CDR3 covers 12 residues. The CDR3 reads CSGRGGGQTQYF. In DNA, the CDR3 is TGCAGTGGGAGAGGGGGCGGGCAGACCCAGTACTTC.

The chain uses TRBV20-1 and TRBJ2-7, with 7 bases aligning to TRBD2. V lost 1 base, J lost 1 base, and 7 bases stayed unmatched. CDR3 length: 15 amino acids. CDR1 and CDR2 from the germline V gene are DFQATT and SNEGSKA (reference sequence). As DNA, the CDR3 is TGCAGTGCTAGAGGACCGGGAGGAAATTCCTACGAGCAGTACTTC. Translated: CSARGPGGNSYEQYF.

V usage is TRBV7-2 and J usage is TRBJ2-3; no reliable D call. Germline lookup yields CDR1 SGHTA and CDR2 FQGNSA. This CDR3 has 19 amino acids. V was pared by 1 base and J by 0 bases, with 20 bases between. The DNA for the CDR3 is TGTGCCAGCAGCTTAGTAGTTGCGGCGGCCACTACTAGCACAGATACGCAGTATTTT. Amino acid sequence: CASSLVVAAATTSTDTQYF.

This clonotype was seen at least ten times. As DNA, the CDR3 is TGTGCCACCAGTGATCTAGGTGGGGGGGATAGCACAGATACGCAGTATTTT. Translation gives CATSDLGGGDSTDTQYF. The chain employs TRBV24-1 and TRBJ2-3, with 7 bases identical to TRBD2. V gave up 3 bases and J gave up 0 bases; unmatched junction bases: 8. CDR3 length equals 17 residues. The germline CDR1 and CDR2 sequences are KGHDR and SFDVKD.

J is TRBJ1-5 and V is TRBV2; D gene uncertain. The CDR3 has 13 amino acids. Germline V gene data show CDR1 as SNHLY and CDR2 as FYNNEI. V lost 8 bases and J 0 bases, leaving 8 bases between the germline ends. In DNA, the CDR3 is TGTGCCAGCCAGGACCTTAGCAATCAGCCCCAGCATTTT. The encoded protein is CASQDLSNQPQHF.

This chain joins TRBV19 and TRBJ1-2; possibly TRBD1 for D (6 bases). Germline V gene lookup returns CDR1 LNHDA and CDR2 SQIVND (reference sequence). The CDR3 runs to 12 residues. V was trimmed by 2 bases and J by 7 bases, leaving 8 bases between them. CDR3 sequence (DNA): TGTGCCAGTAGTATACAGGGGAGTGGCTACACCTTC. Its translation is CASSIQGSGYTF.

The chain links TRBV7-2 to TRBJ1-6; 10 nucleotides match TRBD1. Germline trimming cut 4 bases from V and 6 bases from J; bases unmatched to any gene: 3. This CDR3 has 15 residues. Germline-derived CDR1 and CDR2 are SGHTA and FQGNSA. CDR3 DNA sequence: TGTGCCAGCAGCTCGACAGGGGGCGGTAATTCACCCCTCCACTTT. Translated: CASSSTGGGNSPLHF.

The genes are TRBV19 and TRBJ2-7; no reliable D call. Per the germline V gene, CDR1 is LNHDA and CDR2 is SQIVND (reference sequence). There are 13 residues in the CDR3. V dropped 5 bases and J dropped 3 bases, with 11 bases sitting between them. CDR3 region: CASSPGQYYEQYF. The CDR3 DNA is TGTGCCAGTAGTCCCGGCCAATACTACGAGCAGTACTTC. Based on the CDR3 plus reference TRBV19 and TRBJ2-7, the full variable domain is DGGITQSPKYLFRKEGQNVTLSCEQNLNHDAMYWYRQDPGQGLRLIYYSQIVNDFQKGDIAEGYSVSREKKESFPLTVTSAQKNPTAFYLCASSPGQYYEQYFGPGTRLTVT.

This clonotype was seen repeatedly, ten times or more. The chain has TRBV28 and TRBJ1-2; D gene uncertain. V was clipped by 6 bases and J by 7 bases, with 21 bases between them. CDR1 and CDR2 (germline): MDHEN, SYDVKM. The CDR3 consists of 15 residues. CDR3 nucleotide sequence: TGTGCCAGCAGCCACCCCTCCAGGAAATTGGGTGGCTACACCTTC. Its translation is CASSHPSRKLGGYTF.

This clonotype has more than one count but fewer than ten. The chain recombines TRBV4-1 with TRBJ1-1; TRBD1 agrees at 9 bases. CDR3 size: 15 residues. From germline, CDR1 is MGHRA and CDR2 YSYEKL. V trimming: 6 bases; J trimming: 3 bases; junction bases outside the gene matches: 8. Here the CDR3 reads CASSEPGQGDTEAFF. For the CDR3, the DNA is TGCGCCAGCAGTGAGCCGGGACAGGGTGACACTGAAGCTTTCTTT.

Details on this clonotype: One junction end disagrees with the germline gene, perhaps due to a read error. The CDR3 reads CAGSLSAGPQEAQYF. For the CDR3, the DNA is TGTGCCGGCAGCTTAAGTGCAGGCCCCCAAGAGGCCCAGTACTTC. J is TRBJ2-5 and V is TRBV7-2; D unclear. From germline, CDR1 is SGHTA and CDR2 FQGNSA. This CDR3 is 15 amino acids long.

The chain employs TRBV9 and TRBJ2-6, with D possibly TRBD1 on 6 matching bases. Germline-derived CDR1 and CDR2 are SGDLS and YYNGEE. The CDR3 is 17 residues long. V gave up 3 bases and J gave up 1 base, with 14 bases separating them. The CDR3 spells CASSAYAGVSGANVLTF. The CDR3 region has the DNA TGTGCCAGCAGCGCCTATGCAGGGGTATCTGGGGCCAACGTCCTGACTTTC.

The rearrangement links TRBV7-3 to TRBJ2-3; 10 bases fit TRBD2. J was trimmed by 0 bases and V by 5 bases; bases with no gene match: 5. This CDR3 region has 16 residues. CDR1 and CDR2 (germline): SGHTA, FQGTGA. This chain's CDR3 is CASSTLAGGSTDTQYF. In DNA, the CDR3 is TGTGCCAGCAGCACATTAGCGGGGGGAAGCACAGATACGCAGTATTTT.

This clonotype was seen a few times. This could be a read error, since a much larger clone is one nucleotide away. The chain carries TRBV6-5 and TRBJ1-1; D unclear. Germline CDR1 reads MNHEY; CDR2 reads SVGAGI. The CDR3 totals 13 residues. CDR3 sequence: CASGYPPGTEAFF. The CDR3 bases are TGTGCCAGCGGTTACCCGCCGGGCACTGAAGCTTTCTTT.

This clonotype was picked up many times. The V call is TRBV5-1, the J call TRBJ1-1; tentatively, D is TRBD1 (5 bases). Germline lookup yields CDR1 SGHRS and CDR2 YFSETQ. Trimming took off 5 bases at V and 7 bases at J, with 9 bases between the two ends. CDR3 length: 11 residues. The CDR3 bases are TGCGCCAGCAGGGGGGGTAATGAAGCTTTCTTT. It encodes CASRGGNEAFF.

V usage is TRBV29-1 and J usage is TRBJ2-7, with D unresolved. Germline V gives CDR1 SQVTM, CDR2 ANQGSEA. Trimming pared 4 bases from V and 4 bases from J, leaving 8 bases between. The CDR3 consists of 11 residues. This CDR3 reads CSVVTGYEQYF. The CDR3 bases are TGCAGCGTTGTAACGGGTTACGAGCAGTACTTC.